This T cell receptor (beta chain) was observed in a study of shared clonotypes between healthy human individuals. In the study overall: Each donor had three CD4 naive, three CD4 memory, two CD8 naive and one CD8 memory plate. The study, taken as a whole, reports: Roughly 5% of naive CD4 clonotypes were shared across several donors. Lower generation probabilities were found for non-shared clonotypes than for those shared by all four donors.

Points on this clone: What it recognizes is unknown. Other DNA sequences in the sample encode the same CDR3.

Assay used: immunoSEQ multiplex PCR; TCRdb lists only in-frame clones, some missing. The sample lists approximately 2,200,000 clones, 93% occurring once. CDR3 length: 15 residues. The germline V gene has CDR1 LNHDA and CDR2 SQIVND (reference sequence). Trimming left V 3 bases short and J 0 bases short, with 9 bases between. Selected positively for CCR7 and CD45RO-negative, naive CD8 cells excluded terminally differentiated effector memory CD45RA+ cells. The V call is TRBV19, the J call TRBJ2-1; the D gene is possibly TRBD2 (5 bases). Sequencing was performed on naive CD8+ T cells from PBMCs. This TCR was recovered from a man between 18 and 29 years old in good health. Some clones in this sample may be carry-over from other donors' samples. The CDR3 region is CASSMGSGSYNEQFF. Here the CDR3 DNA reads TGTGCCAGTAGTATGGGAAGCGGCTCCTACAATGAGCAGTTCTTC.